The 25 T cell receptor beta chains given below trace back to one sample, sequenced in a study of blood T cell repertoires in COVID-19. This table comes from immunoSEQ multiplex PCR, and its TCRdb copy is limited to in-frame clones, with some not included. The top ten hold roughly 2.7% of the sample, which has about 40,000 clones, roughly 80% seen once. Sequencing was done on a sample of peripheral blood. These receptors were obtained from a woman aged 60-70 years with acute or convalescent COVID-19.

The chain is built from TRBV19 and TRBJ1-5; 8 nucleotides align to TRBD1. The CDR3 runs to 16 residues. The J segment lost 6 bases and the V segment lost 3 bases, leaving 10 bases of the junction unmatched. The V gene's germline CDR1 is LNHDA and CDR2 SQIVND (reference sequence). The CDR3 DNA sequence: TGTGCCAGTAGTATCAGGGGGCGGATTCGGGGTCAGCCCCAGCATTTT. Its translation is CASSIRGRIRGQPQHF.

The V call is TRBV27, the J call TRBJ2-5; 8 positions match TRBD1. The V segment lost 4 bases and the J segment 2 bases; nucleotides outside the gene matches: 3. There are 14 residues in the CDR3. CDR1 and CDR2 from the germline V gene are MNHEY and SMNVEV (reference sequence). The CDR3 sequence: CASSSRTGQETQYF. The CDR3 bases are TGTGCCAGCAGTTCTAGGACAGGGCAAGAGACCCAGTACTTC.

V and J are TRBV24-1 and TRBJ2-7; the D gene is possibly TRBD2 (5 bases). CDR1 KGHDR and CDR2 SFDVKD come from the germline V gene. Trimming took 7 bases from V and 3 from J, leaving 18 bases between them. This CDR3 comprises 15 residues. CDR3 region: CATSAGSTNYYEQYF. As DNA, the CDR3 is TGTGCCACCAGCGCTGGGTCGACTAATTACTACGAGCAGTACTTC.

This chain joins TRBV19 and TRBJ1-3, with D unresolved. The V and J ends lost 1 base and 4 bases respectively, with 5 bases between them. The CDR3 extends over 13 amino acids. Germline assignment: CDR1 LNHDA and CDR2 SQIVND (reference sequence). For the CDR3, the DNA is TGTGCCAGTAGTATAGTCGTCGGAAACACCATATATTTT. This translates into CASSIVVGNTIYF. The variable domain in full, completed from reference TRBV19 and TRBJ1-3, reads DGGITQSPKYLFRKEGQNVTLSCEQNLNHDAMYWYRQDPGQGLRLIYYSQIVNDFQKGDIAEGYSVSREKKESFPLTVTSAQKNPTAFYLCASSIVVGNTIYFGEGSWLTVV.

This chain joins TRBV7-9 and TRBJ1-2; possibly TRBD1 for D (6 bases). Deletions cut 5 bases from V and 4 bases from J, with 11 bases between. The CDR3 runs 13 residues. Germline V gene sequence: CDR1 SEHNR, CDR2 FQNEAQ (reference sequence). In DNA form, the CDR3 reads TGTGCCAGCAGCCCGGACAGCCGCTATGGCTACACCTTC. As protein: CASSPDSRYGYTF.

For the CDR3, the DNA is TGTGCCAGCACTAGGCCGGGTTCACCCCTCCACTTT. It specifies CASTRPGSPLHF. The chain recombines TRBV6-5 with TRBJ1-6, with D unclear. The CDR3 sequence is 12 residues long. The germline CDR1 and CDR2 sequences are MNHEY and SVGAGI. Trimming left V 7 bases short and J 9 bases short, with 10 bases between.

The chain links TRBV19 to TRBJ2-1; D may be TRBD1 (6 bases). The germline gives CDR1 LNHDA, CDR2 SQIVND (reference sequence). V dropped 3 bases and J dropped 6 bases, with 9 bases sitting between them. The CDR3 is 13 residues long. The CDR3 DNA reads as TGTGCCAGTAGTATGGACAGTTTCAATGAGCAGTTCTTC. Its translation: CASSMDSFNEQFF. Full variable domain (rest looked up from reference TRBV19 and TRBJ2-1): DGGITQSPKYLFRKEGQNVTLSCEQNLNHDAMYWYRQDPGQGLRLIYYSQIVNDFQKGDIAEGYSVSREKKESFPLTVTSAQKNPTAFYLCASSMDSFNEQFFGPGTRLTVL.

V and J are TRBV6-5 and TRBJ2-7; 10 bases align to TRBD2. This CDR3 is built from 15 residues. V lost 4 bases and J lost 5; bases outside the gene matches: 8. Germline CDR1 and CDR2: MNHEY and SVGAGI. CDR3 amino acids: CASSSSGGAFHEQYF. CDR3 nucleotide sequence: TGTGCCAGCAGTTCCAGCGGGGGGGCCTTCCACGAGCAGTACTTC.

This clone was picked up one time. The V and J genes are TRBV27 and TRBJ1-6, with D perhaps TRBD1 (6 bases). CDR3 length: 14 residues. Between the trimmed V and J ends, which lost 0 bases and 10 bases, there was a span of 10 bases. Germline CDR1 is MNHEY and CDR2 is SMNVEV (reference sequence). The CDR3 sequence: CASSLSRGGSPLHF. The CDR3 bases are TGTGCCAGCAGTTTATCCAGGGGTGGGTCACCCCTCCACTTT.

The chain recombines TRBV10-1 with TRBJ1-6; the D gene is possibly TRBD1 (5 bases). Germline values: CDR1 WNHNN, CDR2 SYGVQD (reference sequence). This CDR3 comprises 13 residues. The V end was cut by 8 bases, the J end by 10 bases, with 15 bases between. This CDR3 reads CASSSGNKSPLHF. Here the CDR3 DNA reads TGCGCCAGCTCCTCAGGGAACAAATCACCCCTCCACTTT.

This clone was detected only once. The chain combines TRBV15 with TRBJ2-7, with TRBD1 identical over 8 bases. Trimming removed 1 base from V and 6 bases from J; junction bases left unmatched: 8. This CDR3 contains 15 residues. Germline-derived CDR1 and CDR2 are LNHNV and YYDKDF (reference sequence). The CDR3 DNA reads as TGTGCCACCAGCAGAGGAACCCAGGGGGCCGGCGAGCAGTACTTC. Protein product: CATSRGTQGAGEQYF.

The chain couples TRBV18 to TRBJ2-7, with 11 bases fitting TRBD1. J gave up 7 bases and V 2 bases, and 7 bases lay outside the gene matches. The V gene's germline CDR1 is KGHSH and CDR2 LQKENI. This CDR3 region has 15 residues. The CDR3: CASSPRRTGGGEQYF. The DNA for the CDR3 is TGTGCCAGCTCACCAAGGAGGACAGGGGGCGGTGAGCAGTACTTC.

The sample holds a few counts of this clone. Here the CDR3 reads CASSFFSGGQGDTQYF. Here the CDR3 DNA reads TGCGCCAGCAGCTTCTTTAGCGGGGGCCAGGGAGATACGCAGTATTTT. This rearrangement joins TRBV5-1 to TRBJ2-3, with 9 bases lining up with TRBD2. This CDR3 has 16 amino acids. V shed 2 bases and J 5 bases; nucleotides not matched to a gene: 9. Germline V CDR1 and CDR2: SGHRS, YFSETQ.

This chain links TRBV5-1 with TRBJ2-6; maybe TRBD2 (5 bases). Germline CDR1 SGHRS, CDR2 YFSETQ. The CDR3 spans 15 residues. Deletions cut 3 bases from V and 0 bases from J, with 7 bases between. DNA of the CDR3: TGCGCCAGCAGCTGGACTGCCTCTGGGGCCAACGTCCTGACTTTC. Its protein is CASSWTASGANVLTF.

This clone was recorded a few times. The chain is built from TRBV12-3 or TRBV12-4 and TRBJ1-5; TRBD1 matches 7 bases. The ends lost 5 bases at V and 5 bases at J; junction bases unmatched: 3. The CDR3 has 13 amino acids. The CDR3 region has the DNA TGTGCCAGCAGTGCAGGGGGTGATCAGCCCCAGCATTTT. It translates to CASSAGGDQPQHF.

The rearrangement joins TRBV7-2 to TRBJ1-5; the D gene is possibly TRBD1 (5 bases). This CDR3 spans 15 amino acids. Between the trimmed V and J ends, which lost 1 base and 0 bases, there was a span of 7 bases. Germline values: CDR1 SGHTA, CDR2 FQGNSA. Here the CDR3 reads CASSLVRASNQPQHF. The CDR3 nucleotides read TGTGCCAGCAGCTTAGTCAGGGCTAGCAATCAGCCCCAGCATTTT.

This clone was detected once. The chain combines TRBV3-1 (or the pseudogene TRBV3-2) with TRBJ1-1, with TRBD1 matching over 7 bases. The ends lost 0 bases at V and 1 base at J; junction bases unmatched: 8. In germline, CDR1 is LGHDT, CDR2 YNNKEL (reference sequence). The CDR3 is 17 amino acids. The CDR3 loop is CASSQDYVRGRNTEAFF. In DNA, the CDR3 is TGTGCCAGCAGCCAAGATTACGTCAGGGGGAGGAACACTGAAGCTTTCTTT.

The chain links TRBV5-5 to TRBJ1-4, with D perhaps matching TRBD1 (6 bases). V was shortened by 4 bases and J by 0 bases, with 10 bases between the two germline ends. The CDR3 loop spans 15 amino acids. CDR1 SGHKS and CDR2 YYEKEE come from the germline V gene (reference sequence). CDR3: CASSPGQPTNEKLFF. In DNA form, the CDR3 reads TGTGCCAGCAGCCCCGGACAGCCAACTAATGAAAAACTGTTTTTT.

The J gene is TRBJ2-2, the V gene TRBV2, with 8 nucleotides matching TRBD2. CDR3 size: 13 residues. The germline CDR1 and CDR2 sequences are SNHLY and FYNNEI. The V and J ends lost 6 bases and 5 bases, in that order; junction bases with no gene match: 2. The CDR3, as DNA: TGTGCCAGCAGGGAGCGGGAGACCGGGGAGCTGTTTTTT. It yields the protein CASRERETGELFF. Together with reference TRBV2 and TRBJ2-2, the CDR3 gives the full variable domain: EPEVTQTPSHQVTQMGQEVILRCVPISNHLYFYWYRQILGQKVEFLVSFYNNEISEKSEIFDDQFSVERPDGSNFTLKIRSTKLEDSAMYFCASRERETGELFFGEGSRLTVL.

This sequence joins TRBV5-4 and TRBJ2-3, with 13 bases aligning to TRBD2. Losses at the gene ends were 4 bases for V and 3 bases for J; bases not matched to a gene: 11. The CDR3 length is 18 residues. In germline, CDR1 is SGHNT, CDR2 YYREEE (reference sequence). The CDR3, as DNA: TGTGCCAGCAGCCCCAGACTAGCGGGAGGCGGAAGAACAGATACGCAGTATTTT. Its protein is CASSPRLAGGGRTDTQYF.

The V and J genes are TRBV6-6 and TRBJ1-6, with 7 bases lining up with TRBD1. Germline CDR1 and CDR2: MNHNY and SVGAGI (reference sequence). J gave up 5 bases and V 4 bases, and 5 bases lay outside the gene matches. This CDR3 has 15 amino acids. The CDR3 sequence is CASSFGTANNSPLHF. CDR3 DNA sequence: TGTGCCAGCAGTTTTGGGACAGCTAATAATTCACCCCTCCACTTT.

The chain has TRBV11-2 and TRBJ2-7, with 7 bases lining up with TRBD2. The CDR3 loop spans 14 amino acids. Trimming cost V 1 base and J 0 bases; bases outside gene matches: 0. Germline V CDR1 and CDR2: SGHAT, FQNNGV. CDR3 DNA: TGTGCCAGCAGCTTAGGCGGGAGCTCCTACGAGCAGTACTTC. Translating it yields CASSLGGSSYEQYF.

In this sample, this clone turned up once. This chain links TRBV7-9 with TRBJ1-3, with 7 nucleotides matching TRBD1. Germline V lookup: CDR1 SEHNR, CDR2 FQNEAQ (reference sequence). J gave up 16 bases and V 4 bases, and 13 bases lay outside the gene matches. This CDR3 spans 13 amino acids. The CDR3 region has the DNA TGTGCCAGCAGCTCCATGATACCGGGACAGATTTATTTT. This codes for CASSSMIPGQIYF.

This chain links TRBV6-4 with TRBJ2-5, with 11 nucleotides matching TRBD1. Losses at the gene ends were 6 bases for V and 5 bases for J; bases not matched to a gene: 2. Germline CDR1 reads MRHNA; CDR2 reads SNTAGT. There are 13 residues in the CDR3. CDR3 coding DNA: TGTGCCAGCAGCCGGGACAGGGGGGAGACCCAGTACTTC. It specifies CASSRDRGETQYF.

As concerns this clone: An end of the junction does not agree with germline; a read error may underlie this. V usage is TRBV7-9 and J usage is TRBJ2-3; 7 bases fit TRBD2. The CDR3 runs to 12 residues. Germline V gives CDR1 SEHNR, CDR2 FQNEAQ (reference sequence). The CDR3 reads CASSLGTGTINF. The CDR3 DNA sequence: TGTGCCAGCAGCTTAGGGACTGGGACTATTAATTTT.